The rows below give T cell receptor beta chains drawn from one sample of a study of blood T cells in healthy people across ages. Each CDR3 protein gets one entry after TCRdb re-called the 5' RACE reads with MiXCR. Counted here are about 730,000 distinct CDR3 sequences, about 42% occurring once; the ten biggest clones make up about 20%. The material sequenced was blood. The receptors derive from a woman aged 60 to 75 in good health. CDR3s include the opening cysteine and the closing phenylalanine or tryptophan. D genes are given only for firm matches. Only some rows state a clone size, as once, few, many or a class for expanded clones.

TRBD1,-,TRBJ1-6,TRBV7-2,CASSFGQGGGSNSPLHF,TGTGCCAGCAGCTTCGGGCAGGGGGGTGGAAGTAATTCACCCCTCCACTTT
-,-,TRBJ1-2,TRBV3-1,CASSQASYYGYTF,TGTGCCAGCAGCCAAGCTTCCTACTATGGCTACACCTTC
-,few,TRBJ2-6,TRBV10-3,CAISWTVSGANVLTF,TGTGCCATCAGTTGGACGGTCTCTGGGGCCAACGTCCTGACTTTC
TRBD1,-,TRBJ2-6,TRBV6-5,CASSYVGQANSGANVLTF,TGTGCCAGCAGTTATGTCGGACAGGCCAACTCTGGGGCCAACGTCCTGACTTTC
-,-,TRBJ1-4,TRBV14,CASSSLSTNEKLFF,TGTGCCAGCAGCTCTCTTTCAACTAATGAAAAACTGTTTTTT
-,-,TRBJ2-1,TRBV7-2,CASSLGGTTEQFF,TGTGCCAGCAGCTTAGGAGGCACGACTGAGCAGTTCTTC
TRBD1,-,TRBJ1-1,TRBV25-1,CASSGPRTGGLGTEAFF,TGTGCCAGCAGTGGACCCCGGACAGGGGGCTTAGGTACTGAAGCTTTCTTT
-,-,TRBJ2-7,TRBV29-1,CSFIQGVLYNEQYF,TGCAGCTTTATTCAGGGAGTACTATACAATGAGCAGTACTTC
TRBD2,many,TRBJ2-5,TRBV11-2,CASSPRTSGAQETQYF,TGTGCCAGCAGCCCCCGGACTAGCGGGGCCCAAGAGACCCAGTACTTC
-,few,TRBJ2-7,TRBV7-2,CASSLLVGVAYEQYF,TGTGCCAGCAGCTTACTAGTGGGAGTGGCCTACGAGCAGTACTTC
-,-,TRBJ2-1,TRBV27,CASSLSALMNEQFF,TGTGCCAGCAGTTTATCCGCCTTGATGAATGAGCAGTTCTTC
-,-,TRBJ2-1,TRBV7-2,CASSGGDLEQFF,TGTGCCAGCTCAGGGGGGGATCTCGAGCAGTTCTTC
-,many,TRBJ2-5,TRBV29-1,CSVEGHLETQYF,TGCAGCGTCGAAGGACATTTAGAGACCCAGTACTTC
-,-,TRBJ2-3,TRBV19,CASSIEVTDTQYF,TGTGCCAGTAGTATAGAGGTTACCGATACGCAGTATTTT
TRBD1,-,TRBJ1-1,TRBV20-1,CSARGRQGFTEAFF,TGCAGTGCTAGAGGTCGACAGGGATTCACTGAAGCTTTCTTT
-,-,TRBJ1-5,TRBV5-4,CASSLGGEADQPQHF,TGTGCCAGCAGCTTAGGTGGCGAGGCAGATCAGCCCCAGCATTTT
-,-,TRBJ2-2,TRBV9,CASSSRGSGTGELFF,TGTGCCAGCAGCTCCCGAGGGTCGGGCACCGGGGAGCTGTTTTTT
-,-,TRBJ2-7,TRBV27,CASSLSAGQQYF,TGTGCCAGCAGTTTATCCGCCGGCCAGCAGTACTTC
-,-,TRBJ2-7,TRBV29-1,CSVGASAEQYF,TGCAGCGTTGGCGCCTCCGCCGAGCAGTACTTC
-,-,TRBJ2-5,TRBV5-4,CTSSLDGGHQETQYF,TGTACCAGCAGCTTGGACGGGGGGCACCAAGAGACCCAGTACTTC
-,few,TRBJ2-1,TRBV2,CASSEQGPYNEQFF,TGTGCCAGCAGTGAGCAGGGCCCCTACAATGAGCAGTTCTTC
-,-,TRBJ2-2,TRBV7-9,CASSKGETGELFF,TGTGCCAGCAGCAAAGGGGAGACCGGGGAGCTGTTTTTT
-,few,TRBJ2-5,TRBV20-1,CSVPTDETQYF,TGCAGTGTACCCACAGACGAGACCCAGTACTTC
TRBD2,few,TRBJ2-1,TRBV7-3,CASSPGLAEVGEQFF,TGTGCCAGCAGCCCAGGACTAGCGGAGGTAGGGGAGCAGTTCTTC
TRBD1,few,TRBJ1-2,TRBV20-1,CSASTGGDYGYTF,TGCAGTGCTAGTACAGGGGGCGACTATGGCTACACCTTC
-,-,TRBJ1-5,TRBV11-1,CASSLGSGQGGQPQHF,TGTGCCAGCAGCTTAGGGTCTGGGCAGGGTGGACAGCCCCAGCATTTT
-,-,TRBJ1-1,TRBV7-3,CASSLTGQGNTEAFF,TGTGCCAGCAGCTTAACGGGGCAGGGGAACACTGAAGCTTTCTTT
TRBD2,-,TRBJ2-6,TRBV7-9,CASSFSTSGSSGANVLTF,TGTGCCAGCAGCTTTTCAACTAGCGGGAGTAGTGGGGCCAACGTCCTGACTTTC
TRBD1,-,TRBJ2-3,TRBV2,CASRDRGDTQYF,TGTGCCAGCAGGGACAGGGGAGATACGCAGTATTTT
-,-,TRBJ1-2,TRBV6-5,CASTSGVDGYTF,TGTGCCAGCACCTCAGGGGTCGATGGCTACACCTTC
TRBD1,few,TRBJ1-5,TRBV10-3,CATDGLDRGNQPQHF,TGTGCCACGGACGGTTTAGACAGGGGCAATCAGCCCCAGCATTTT
-,few,TRBJ1-5,TRBV27,CASSLSAGGSVGNQPQHF,TGTGCCAGCAGTTTATCAGCCGGGGGATCCGTTGGCAATCAGCCCCAGCATTTT
TRBD1,-,TRBJ1-4,TRBV6-5,CASTPTGVLSEKLFF,TGTGCCAGCACCCCCACAGGGGTCCTGTCTGAAAAACTGTTTTTT
TRBD1,once,TRBJ1-1,TRBV20-1,CSASTGTGETEAFF,TGCAGTGCTAGTACCGGGACAGGGGAGACTGAAGCTTTCTTT
-,few,TRBJ2-2,TRBV7-7,CASTTRLGGELFF,TGTGCTAGCACGACGAGGTTGGGCGGGGAGCTGTTTTTT
TRBD2,-,TRBJ2-7,TRBV20-1,CSASDPLAGVSYEQYF,TGCAGTGCTAGCGACCCTCTAGCGGGGGTTTCCTACGAGCAGTACTTC
TRBD2,few,TRBJ2-7,TRBV9,CASALAGSSYEQYF,TGTGCCAGCGCCCTAGCGGGATCTTCATACGAGCAGTACTTC
-,few,TRBJ2-5,TRBV7-7,CASSSSGTLPETQYF,TGTGCTAGCAGCTCCTCCGGGACTCTACCGGAGACCCAGTACTTC
-,once,TRBJ2-1,TRBV2,CASSERDWSYNEQFF,TGTGCCAGCAGTGAGAGGGACTGGTCCTACAATGAGCAGTTCTTC
TRBD2,-,TRBJ2-5,TRBV27,CAGRGLAGDQETQYF,TGTGCCGGCAGAGGACTAGCGGGGGACCAAGAGACCCAGTACTTC
TRBD1,-,TRBJ2-7,TRBV7-8,CASSPQPGTGPSYEQYF,TGTGCCAGCAGCCCACAACCCGGGACAGGGCCCTCCTACGAGCAGTACTTC
-,once,TRBJ2-4,TRBV7-2,CASSLGILAKNIQYF,TGTGCCAGCAGCTTAGGTATCCTAGCCAAAAACATTCAGTACTTC
-,many,TRBJ2-7,TRBV12-3/TRBV12-4,CASSLIGTESYEQYF,TGTGCCAGCAGTTTAATCGGTACGGAATCCTACGAGCAGTACTTC
TRBD2,many,TRBJ2-4,TRBV7-8,CASSPLAGGGKNIQYF,TGTGCCAGCAGCCCACTAGCGGGGGGAGGCAAAAACATTCAGTACTTC
-,-,TRBJ1-4,TRBV12-3/TRBV12-4,CASGGGGASTNEKLFF,TGTGCCAGCGGGGGTGGGGGCGCATCAACTAATGAAAAACTGTTTTTT
-,-,TRBJ2-1,TRBV7-9,CASSLVAGGASYNEQFF,TGTGCCAGCAGCTTAGTCGCGGGTGGGGCCTCCTACAATGAGCAGTTCTTC
-,-,TRBJ2-5,TRBV20-1,CSARKVEFETQYF,TGCAGTGCTAGGAAAGTAGAGTTTGAGACCCAGTACTTC
TRBD1,-,TRBJ2-1,TRBV14,CASSRTGSSYNEQFF,TGTGCCAGCAGCCGGACAGGGTCGTCCTATAATGAACAGTTCTTC
TRBD2,-,TRBJ2-7,TRBV20-1,CSASSASGTYEQYF,TGCAGTGCTAGTTCGGCTAGCGGGACGTACGAGCAGTACTTC
-,-,TRBJ2-5,TRBV30,CAWSVGPGRQETQYF,TGTGCCTGGAGTGTAGGGCCGGGGAGGCAAGAGACCCAGTACTTC
-,-,TRBJ2-3,TRBV2,CASTSSSTDTQYF,TGTGCCAGCACTTCCTCGAGCACAGATACGCAGTATTTT
TRBD1,-,TRBJ2-7,TRBV20-1,CSAGDRGLSYEQYF,TGCAGTGCTGGTGACAGGGGGCTGTCCTACGAGCAGTACTTC
TRBD1,-,TRBJ2-5,TRBV18,CASNTRQGGETQYF,TGTGCCAGCAACACCCGACAGGGCGGCGAGACCCAGTACTTC
TRBD1,-,TRBJ2-7,TRBV20-1,CSATSDRDEQYF,TGCAGTGCTACGTCCGACAGGGACGAGCAGTACTTC
-,-,TRBJ1-4,TRBV29-1,CSVGTIEKLFF,TGCAGCGTCGGGACAATAGAAAAACTGTTTTTT